What follows is one TCR beta chain and its context. What it binds is unknown. This sample is part of a study of T cell responses to AZD1222 COVID-19 vaccine. Study conclusions and caveats: Just a handful of AZD1222 recipients tested seropositive at baseline. The donors showed a predominance of white British ancestry and of females, with possible underestimation of clonal diversity. Distributed over spike, vaccine-associated CD4 TCRs predominated at 160-218 and 743-854.

Clones were read by immunoSEQ multiplex PCR, and TCRdb kept only the in-frame ones, dropping some. The data contain fewer than 150,000 clones, about 88% of them seen just once; the ten biggest clones take up around 10%. The CDR3 sequence is 14 residues long. V lost 3 bases, J lost 2 bases, and 8 bases lay in between. Germline loops: CDR1 MDHEN, CDR2 SYDVKM. The TCR sequence derives from an adult in good health. V and J are TRBV28 and TRBJ1-3; D is unresolved. The starting material was peripheral blood, obtained on day 0 of AZD1222 vaccination. The CDR3 reads CASSFAPPGNTIYF. The CDR3 nucleotides are TGTGCCAGCAGTTTCGCTCCTCCTGGAAACACCATATATTTT.